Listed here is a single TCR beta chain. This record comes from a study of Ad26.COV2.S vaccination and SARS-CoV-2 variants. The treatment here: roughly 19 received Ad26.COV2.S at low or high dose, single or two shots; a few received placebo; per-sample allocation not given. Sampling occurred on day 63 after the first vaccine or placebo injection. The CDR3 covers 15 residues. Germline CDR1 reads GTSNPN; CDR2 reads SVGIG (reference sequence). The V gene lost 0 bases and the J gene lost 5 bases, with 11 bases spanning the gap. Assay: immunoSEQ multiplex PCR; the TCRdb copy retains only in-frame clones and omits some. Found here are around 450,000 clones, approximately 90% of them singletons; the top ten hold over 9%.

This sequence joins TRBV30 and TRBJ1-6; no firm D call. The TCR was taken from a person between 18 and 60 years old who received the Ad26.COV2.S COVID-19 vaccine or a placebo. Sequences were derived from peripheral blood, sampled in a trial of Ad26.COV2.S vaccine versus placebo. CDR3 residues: CAWSVLEVNNSPLHF. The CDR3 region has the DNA TGTGCCTGGAGTGTACTTGAAGTGAATAATTCACCCCTCCACTTT. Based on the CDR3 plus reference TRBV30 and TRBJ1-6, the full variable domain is SQTIHQWPATLVQPVGSPLSLECTVEGTSNPNLYWYRQAAGRGLQLLFYSVGIGQISSEVPQNLSASRPQDRQFILSSKKLLLSDSGFYLCAWSVLEVNNSPLHFGNGTRLTVT.